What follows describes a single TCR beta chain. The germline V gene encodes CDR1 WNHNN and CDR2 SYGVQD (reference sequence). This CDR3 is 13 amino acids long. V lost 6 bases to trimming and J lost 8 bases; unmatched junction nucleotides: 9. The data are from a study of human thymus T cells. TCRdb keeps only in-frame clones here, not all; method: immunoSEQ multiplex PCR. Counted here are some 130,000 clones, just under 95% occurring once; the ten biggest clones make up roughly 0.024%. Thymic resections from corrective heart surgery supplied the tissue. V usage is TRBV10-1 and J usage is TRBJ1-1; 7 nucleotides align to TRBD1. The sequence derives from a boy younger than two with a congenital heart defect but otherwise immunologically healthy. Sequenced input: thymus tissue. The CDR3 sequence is CASRERTGREAFF. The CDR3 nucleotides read TGCGCCAGCAGGGAAAGGACAGGTAGAGAAGCTTTCTTT.